The next 13 T cell receptor beta chains were all read from a single sample in a study of long-term antiretroviral therapy in people with HIV. Samples were assayed with immunoSEQ v3.0 at survey level. The repertoire was sequenced with immunoSEQ multiplex PCR; TCRdb's copy has only in-frame clones and lacks some. Among 25,000 to 35,000 clones listed, roughly 87% were seen once. The starting material was unsorted PBMCs, obtained 2 years after starting antiretroviral therapy. These receptors all stem from a man aged 45-60 years with HIV.

The chain has TRBV18 and TRBJ2-2, with 7 positions matching TRBD1. CDR1 KGHSH and CDR2 LQKENI come from the germline V gene. Trimming removed 4 bases from V and 0 bases from J; junction bases left unmatched: 5. There are 16 residues in the CDR3. For the CDR3, the DNA is TGTGCCAGCTCACTAGGACAGGTAGCGAACACCGGGGAGCTGTTTTTT. Residues: CASSLGQVANTGELFF.

The chain employs TRBV9 and TRBJ2-1; the D is unclear. This CDR3 comprises 15 residues. Trimming left V 3 bases short and J 0 bases short, with 10 bases between. In germline, CDR1 is SGDLS, CDR2 YYNGEE. CDR3 DNA: TGTGCCAGCAGCGCCTCAGATTACTCCTACAATGAGCAGTTCTTC. Translated, it gives CASSASDYSYNEQFF.

As to this clone: Other DNA variants within this sample encode the same CDR3. V is TRBV14 and J is TRBJ2-7, with TRBD1 identical over 7 bases. CDR1 and CDR2 (germline): SGHDN, FVKESK. CDR3 length: 14 amino acids. Unmatched junction bases numbered 4, after V lost 3 bases and J lost 2 bases. CDR3 region: CASSQGQSTYEQYF. CDR3 bases: TGTGCCAGCAGCCAGGGACAGTCTACCTACGAGCAGTACTTC.

This chain uses TRBV4-1 with TRBJ1-4; TRBD1 matches at 7 bases. The CDR3 is made up of 16 amino acids. The germline V gene has CDR1 MGHRA and CDR2 YSYEKL. Losses at the gene ends were 3 bases for V and 5 bases for J; bases not matched to a gene: 9. In nucleotides, the CDR3 is TGCGCCAGCAGCCACCCCACCGGGGACAGAAATGAAAAACTGTTTTTT. Protein product: CASSHPTGDRNEKLFF.

The chain uses TRBV5-4 and TRBJ2-1; TRBD2 aligns across 7 bases. This CDR3 contains 15 residues. The V and J ends lost 2 bases and 7 bases, in that order; junction bases with no gene match: 9. Germline assignment: CDR1 SGHNT and CDR2 YYREEE (reference sequence). CDR3 in amino acids: CASSFGKRDGNEQFF. DNA for the CDR3: TGTGCCAGCAGCTTTGGTAAGCGGGACGGAAATGAGCAGTTCTTC. Full variable domain (outside the CDR3, taken from reference TRBV5-4 and TRBJ2-1): ETGVTQSPTHLIKTRGQQVTLRCSSQSGHNTVSWYQQALGQGPQFIFQYYREEENGRGNFPPRFSGLQFPNYSSELNVNALELDDSALYLCASSFGKRDGNEQFFGPGTRLTVL.

V is TRBV28 and J is TRBJ1-4; D is perhaps TRBD1 (6 bases). Deletions cut 7 bases from V and 6 bases from J, with 18 bases between. Germline lookup yields CDR1 MDHEN and CDR2 SYDVKM. The CDR3 contains 15 residues. The CDR3 reads CASKTWGLGDEKLFF. CDR3 sequence (DNA): TGTGCCAGCAAAACCTGGGGGCTAGGGGATGAAAAACTGTTTTTT.

The sample holds one count of this clone. The rearrangement links TRBV28 to TRBJ1-4, with 9 bases matching TRBD1. Per the germline V gene, CDR1 is MDHEN and CDR2 is SYDVKM. J gave up 7 bases and V 6 bases, and 9 bases lay outside the gene matches. The CDR3 spans 15 residues. The CDR3 sequence is CASRATGGAGEKLFF. The DNA of the CDR3 is TGTGCCAGCAGAGCCACAGGGGGCGCAGGTGAAAAACTGTTTTTT.

The chain uses TRBV11-3 and TRBJ1-2; weak D call: TRBD1 (5 bases). V was cut by 0 bases and J by 5 bases, with 13 bases left in between. CDR3 length: 15 amino acids. Germline V CDR1 and CDR2: SGHNT, YENEEA. DNA for the CDR3: TGTGCCAGCAGCTTAGAAGGCCAGGGAGGGTATGGCTACACCTTC. Its protein is CASSLEGQGGYGYTF.

V usage is TRBV6-5 and J usage is TRBJ1-2; 7 bases fit TRBD1. Germline V gene lookup returns CDR1 MNHEY and CDR2 SVGAGI. Trimming took 7 bases from V and 2 from J; bases not matched to a gene: 4. This CDR3 comprises 13 residues. The CDR3 sequence is CASTAQGNYGYTF. Here the CDR3 DNA reads TGTGCCAGCACCGCACAGGGGAACTATGGCTACACCTTC.

Here the CDR3 DNA reads TGCGCCAGCAGCCAAGATTTATGGGGGAGGCAGCCCCAGCATTTT. Translated: CASSQDLWGRQPQHF. The gene calls are TRBV4-3 and TRBJ1-5; TRBD1 might be the D (5 bases). The length of the CDR3 is 15 residues. Looked up from germline, CDR1 is LGHNA and CDR2 is YSLEER. The V end lost 0 bases, the J end lost 7 bases, and 13 bases lay between the germline ends.

This chain connects TRBV5-8 to TRBJ2-2; D call uncertain. Trimming stripped 0 bases from V and 6 bases from J, with 6 bases between. CDR1 and CDR2 (germline): SGHTS, YDEGEE. CDR3 length equals 13 residues. As DNA, the CDR3 is TGTGCCAGCAGCTTGGTAGGGTCCGGGGAGCTGTTTTTT. Its translation is CASSLVGSGELFF.

The chain's CDR3 is CASSQTSGPPDEQFF. CDR3 nucleotide sequence: TGCGCCAGCAGCCAAACATCAGGACCCCCCGATGAGCAGTTCTTC. V usage is TRBV4-3 and J usage is TRBJ2-1; D not resolved. The V gene lost 2 bases and the J gene lost 8 bases, with 16 bases spanning the gap. Germline V gives CDR1 LGHNA, CDR2 YSLEER. The CDR3 covers 15 residues.

The J gene is TRBJ1-3, the V gene TRBV9; 7 bases match TRBD1. Germline trimming cut 3 bases from V and 0 bases from J; bases unmatched to any gene: 9. Per germline, CDR1 SGDLS and CDR2 YYNGEE. The CDR3 runs to 17 residues. The CDR3: CASSEGARLSSGNTIYF. The CDR3 bases are TGTGCCAGCAGCGAGGGGGCTAGGTTGAGCTCTGGAAACACCATATATTTT.